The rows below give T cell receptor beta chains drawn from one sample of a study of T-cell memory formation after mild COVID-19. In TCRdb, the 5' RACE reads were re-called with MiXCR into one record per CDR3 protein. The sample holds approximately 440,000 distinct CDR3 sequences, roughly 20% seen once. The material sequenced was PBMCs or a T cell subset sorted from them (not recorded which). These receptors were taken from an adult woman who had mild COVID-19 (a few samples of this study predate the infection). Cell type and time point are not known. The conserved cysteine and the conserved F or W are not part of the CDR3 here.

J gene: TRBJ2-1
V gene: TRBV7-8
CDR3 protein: ASIKTVPTLGEQF

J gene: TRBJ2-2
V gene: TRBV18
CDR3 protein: ASSPRQGTGELF

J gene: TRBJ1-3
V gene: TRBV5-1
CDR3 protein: ASSLVGSRYGNTIY

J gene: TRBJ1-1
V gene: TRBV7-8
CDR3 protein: ASSLGDRLNTEAF

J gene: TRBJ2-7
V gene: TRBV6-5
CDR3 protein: ASSYKAGTYEQY

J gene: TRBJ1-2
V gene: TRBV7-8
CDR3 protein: ASSLATSGGTYGYT

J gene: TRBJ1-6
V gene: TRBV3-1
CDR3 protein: ASSQDGISPLH

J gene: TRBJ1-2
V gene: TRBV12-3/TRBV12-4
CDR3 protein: ASSLAGARQGIYGYT

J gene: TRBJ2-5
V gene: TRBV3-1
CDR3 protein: ASSQGGLARGRTQY

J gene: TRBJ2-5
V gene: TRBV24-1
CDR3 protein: ATSDFGGSSETQY

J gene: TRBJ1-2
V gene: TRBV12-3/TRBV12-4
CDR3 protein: ASAEDGYT

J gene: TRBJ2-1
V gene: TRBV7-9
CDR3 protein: ASSPADSDEQF

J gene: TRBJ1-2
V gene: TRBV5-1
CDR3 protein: ASSIALNYGYT

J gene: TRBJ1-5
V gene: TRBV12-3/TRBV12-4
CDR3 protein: ASSFSQGAYSNQPQH

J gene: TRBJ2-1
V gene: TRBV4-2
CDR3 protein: ASSQTSGNSYNEQF

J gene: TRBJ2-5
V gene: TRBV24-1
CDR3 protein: ATSDLLGETQY

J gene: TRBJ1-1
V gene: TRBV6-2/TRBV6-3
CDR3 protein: ASSYWGTGGTEAF

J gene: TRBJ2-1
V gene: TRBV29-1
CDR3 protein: SVSGSPRMGLAGGNEQF

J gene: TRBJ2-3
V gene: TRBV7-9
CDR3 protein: ASSSLGRERADTQY

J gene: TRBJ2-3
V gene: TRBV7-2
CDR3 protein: ASSFSTSPDTQY

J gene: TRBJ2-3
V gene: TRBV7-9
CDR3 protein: ASSLEWIVGQGEMGHTDTQY

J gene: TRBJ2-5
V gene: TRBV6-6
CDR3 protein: ASSPTTGTETQY

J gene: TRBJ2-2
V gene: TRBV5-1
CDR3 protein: ASSSSSGGNTGELF

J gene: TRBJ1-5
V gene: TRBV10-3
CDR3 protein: AIRQGSNQPQH

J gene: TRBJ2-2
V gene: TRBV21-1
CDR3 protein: ASSISPTTSGMISGELF

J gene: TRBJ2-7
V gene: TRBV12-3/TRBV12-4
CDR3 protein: ASSIGLAGKNEQY

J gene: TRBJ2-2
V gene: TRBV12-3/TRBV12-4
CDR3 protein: ASGGLAGTGELF

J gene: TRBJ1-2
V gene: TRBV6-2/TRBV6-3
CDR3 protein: ASREEGRLNYGYT

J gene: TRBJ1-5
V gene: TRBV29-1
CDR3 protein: SVEQGDQPQH

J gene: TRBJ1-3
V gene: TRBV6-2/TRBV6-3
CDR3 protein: ASSDPNPGNTIY

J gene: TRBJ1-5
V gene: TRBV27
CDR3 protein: ASSLRQGSNQPQH

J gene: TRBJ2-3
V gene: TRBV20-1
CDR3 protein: SANRDAVLADTQY

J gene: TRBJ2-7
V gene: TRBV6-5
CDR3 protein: ASSYRGVFEQY

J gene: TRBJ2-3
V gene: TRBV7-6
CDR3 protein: ASSFRPHSTDTQY

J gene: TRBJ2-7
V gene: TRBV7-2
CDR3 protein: ASSSRQGFTYEQY

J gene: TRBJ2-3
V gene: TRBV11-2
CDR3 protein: ASSRSIGGRTDTQY

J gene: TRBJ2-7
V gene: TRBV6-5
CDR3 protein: ASSRTGGGRREQY

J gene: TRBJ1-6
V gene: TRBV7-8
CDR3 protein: ASSFGGQGFVVNSPLH

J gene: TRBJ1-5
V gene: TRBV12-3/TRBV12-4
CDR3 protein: ASIPDGANSNQPQH

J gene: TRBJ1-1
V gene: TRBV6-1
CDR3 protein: ATRGDMNTEAF

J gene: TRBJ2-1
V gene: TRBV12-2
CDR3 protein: ASRLTASAYNEQF

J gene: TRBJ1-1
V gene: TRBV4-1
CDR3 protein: ASSQGPGSGRSTEAF

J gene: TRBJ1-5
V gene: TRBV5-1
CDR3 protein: ASLKHTGLLLTQH

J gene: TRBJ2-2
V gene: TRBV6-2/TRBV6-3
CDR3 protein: ASSFVRESGELF

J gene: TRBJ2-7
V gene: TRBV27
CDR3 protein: ASSLLPRQGFSYEQY

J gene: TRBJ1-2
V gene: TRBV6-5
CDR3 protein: ATLKTGTGGGYT

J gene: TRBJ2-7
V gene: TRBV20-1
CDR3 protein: SALGPSLGSYEQY

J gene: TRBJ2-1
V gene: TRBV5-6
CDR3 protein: ASSLRLADYNEQF

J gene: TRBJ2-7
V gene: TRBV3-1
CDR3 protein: ASMTSGKHEQY

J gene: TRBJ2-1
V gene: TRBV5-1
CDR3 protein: ASSLQGEDYNEQF

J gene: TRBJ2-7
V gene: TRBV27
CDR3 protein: ASSSLEGRYEQY

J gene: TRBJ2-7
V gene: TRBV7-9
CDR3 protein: ASSPRLAALYEQY

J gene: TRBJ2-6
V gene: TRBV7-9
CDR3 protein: ASSYPDGSSGANVLT

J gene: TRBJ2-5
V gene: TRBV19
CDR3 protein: ASSIFGQQETQY

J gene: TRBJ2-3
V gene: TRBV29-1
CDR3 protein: SALAGDGVTQY

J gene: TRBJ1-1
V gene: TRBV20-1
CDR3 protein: SARDVANTEAF